Following are 27 T cell receptor beta chains from one sample sequenced in a study of blood T cell repertoires in COVID-19. Assay used: immunoSEQ multiplex PCR; TCRdb lists only in-frame clones, some missing. Of some 150,000 clones in the sample, approximately 80% were seen once. The sequenced sample consisted of PBMCs or T cells enriched from blood (not recorded which). These receptor sequences come from a woman aged 40 to 55 who had recovered from COVID-19.

The genes are TRBV4-1 and TRBJ1-1; D may be TRBD1 (5 bases). In germline, CDR1 is MGHRA, CDR2 YSYEKL. The CDR3 loop spans 14 amino acids. V was clipped by 1 base and J by 2 bases, with 8 bases between them. This CDR3 reads CASSQVGGNTEAFF. For the CDR3, the DNA is TGCGCCAGCAGCCAAGTGGGGGGAAACACTGAAGCTTTCTTT.

J is TRBJ2-1 and V is TRBV6-5; 8 nucleotides agree with TRBD2. The CDR3 runs 15 residues. Germline V gene data show CDR1 as MNHEY and CDR2 as SVGAGI. After removal of 3 bases from V and 2 bases from J, the junction contained 3 bases not matched to a gene. The CDR3 is CASSYDSGTYNEQFF. The DNA of the CDR3 is TGTGCCAGCAGTTATGATAGCGGGACCTACAATGAGCAGTTCTTC.

V usage is TRBV2 and J usage is TRBJ1-1; D unclear. The CDR3 spans 11 residues. From germline, CDR1 is SNHLY and CDR2 FYNNEI. With 8 bases removed from V and 5 bases from J, the gap between germline ends came to 9 bases. CDR3 nucleotides: TGTGCCAGCTTCGAGGGAACTGAAGCTTTCTTT. Its translation is CASFEGTEAFF.

V and J are TRBV7-9 and TRBJ2-7; D possibly corresponds to TRBD1 (5 bases). Looked up from germline, CDR1 is SEHNR and CDR2 is FQNEAQ (reference sequence). Deletions cut 2 bases from V and 7 bases from J, with 15 bases between. CDR3 length: 14 residues. CDR3 amino acids: CASSLSRAGGEQYF. The CDR3 region has the DNA TGTGCCAGCAGCTTAAGCAGGGCCGGCGGTGAGCAGTACTTC.

V usage is TRBV6-5 and J usage is TRBJ2-7, with D perhaps matching TRBD1 (6 bases). CDR1 and CDR2 from the germline V gene are MNHEY and SVGAGI. This CDR3 comprises 14 residues. The V gene lost 6 bases and the J gene lost 4 bases, with 16 bases spanning the gap. CDR3 sequence (DNA): TGTGCCAGCAGACCGGGACAAGTTTCTTACGAGCAGTACTTC. It is translated as CASRPGQVSYEQYF.

The rearrangement joins TRBV30 to TRBJ1-5; weak D call: TRBD1 (5 bases). Trimming pared 2 bases from V and 4 bases from J, leaving 15 bases between. The CDR3 runs to 15 residues. Per the germline V gene, CDR1 is GTSNPN and CDR2 is SVGIG (reference sequence). This CDR3 reads CAWSLAGLLNQPQHF. The CDR3 DNA reads TGTGCCTGGAGTTTAGCGGGACTGCTAAATCAGCCCCAGCATTTT. The full variable domain, in which reference TRBV30 and TRBJ1-5 provide the parts outside the CDR3, is SQTIHQWPATLVQPVGSPLSLECTVEGTSNPNLYWYRQAAGRGLQLLFYSVGIGQISSEVPQNLSASRPQDRQFILSSKKLLLSDSGFYLCAWSLAGLLNQPQHFGDGTRLSIL.

The V and J genes are TRBV5-8 and TRBJ1-2, with D possibly matching TRBD1 (6 bases). CDR3 size: 13 residues. CDR1 and CDR2 (germline): SGHTS, YDEGEE. V lost 2 bases to trimming and J lost 4 bases, with 9 bases between them. CDR3 sequence: CASSFTGTYGYTF. The CDR3 DNA follows: TGTGCCAGCAGCTTCACAGGGACCTATGGCTACACCTTC.

The chain couples TRBV27 to TRBJ1-5; 7 nucleotides align to TRBD1. Per germline, CDR1 MNHEY and CDR2 SMNVEV (reference sequence). The V segment lost 6 bases and the J segment 1 base; nucleotides outside the gene matches: 6. The CDR3 extends over 15 amino acids. The CDR3 nucleotides read TGTGCCAGCAGGAAACAGGGGCGCAGCAATCAGCCCCAGCATTTT. It codes for CASRKQGRSNQPQHF.

The rearrangement joins TRBV5-1 to TRBJ1-2, with D possibly TRBD1 on 5 matching bases. The CDR3 is made up of 12 amino acids. The germline V and J ends were trimmed by 4 bases and 6 bases, with 10 bases remaining between them. The V gene's germline CDR1 is SGHRS and CDR2 YFSETQ. The CDR3: CASSPLGHGYTF. Written as DNA, the CDR3 is TGCGCCAGCAGCCCCCTGGGGCATGGCTACACCTTC.

CDR3 sequence: CASSQWTGGYEQYF. Written as DNA, the CDR3 is TGTGCCAGCAGTCAATGGACAGGGGGGTACGAGCAGTACTTC. This chain links TRBV27 with TRBJ2-7; TRBD1 matches at 10 bases. Unmatched junction bases numbered 5, after V lost 5 bases and J lost 4 bases. This CDR3 region has 14 residues. Germline CDR1 and CDR2: MNHEY and SMNVEV (reference sequence).

The gene calls are TRBV4-2 and TRBJ1-2, with D possibly being TRBD1 (6 bases). CDR3 size: 15 residues. Trimming pared 0 bases from V and 4 bases from J, leaving 12 bases between. Germline CDR1 LGHNA, CDR2 YNFKEQ. The CDR3 DNA reads TGTGCCAGCAGCCAAGAGGGGGGGCCTATCTATGGCTACACCTTC. Protein: CASSQEGGPIYGYTF.

This chain connects TRBV3-1 (or the pseudogene TRBV3-2) to TRBJ2-1; TRBD2 matches 9 bases. The CDR3 covers 15 residues. The trim removed 3 bases at V and 4 bases at J, leaving 4 bases unmatched. The germline gives CDR1 LGHDT, CDR2 YNNKEL (reference sequence). CDR3 protein: CASSQGGGAYNEQFF. DNA for the CDR3: TGTGCCAGCAGCCAGGGCGGGGGGGCTTACAATGAGCAGTTCTTC.

The CDR3 nucleotides read TGCGCCAGCAGCGAGCAGGGGGCGGACTATGGCTACACCTTC. Translated: CASSEQGADYGYTF. This chain links TRBV5-1 with TRBJ1-2; 8 bases match TRBD1. The junction had 5 bases not matched to a gene; V was cut back by 4 bases and J by 3 bases. From germline, CDR1 is SGHRS and CDR2 YFSETQ. The CDR3 has 14 residues.

The chain joins TRBV12-3 or TRBV12-4 to TRBJ2-4; 7 bases are a match to TRBD1. The CDR3 is 13 residues long. V dropped 6 bases and J dropped 9; count of bases not matched to a gene: 8. The CDR3 DNA reads TGTGCCAGCAGCCAGACAGGGTCCGCCATTCAGTACTTC. As protein: CASSQTGSAIQYF.

The chain has TRBV7-8 and TRBJ1-2, with 7 bases identical to TRBD1. CDR3 length: 15 residues. The V gene's germline CDR1 is SGHVS and CDR2 FQNEAQ. V lost 5 bases to trimming and J lost 4 bases; unmatched junction nucleotides: 10. CDR3 nucleotides: TGTGCCAGCAGCCACAATCCCGGGACAGCCTATGGCTACACCTTC. Protein product: CASSHNPGTAYGYTF. The complete variable domain, with remaining parts taken from reference TRBV7-8 and TRBJ1-2, reads GAGVSQSPRYKVAKRGQDVALRCDPISGHVSLFWYQQALGQGPEFLTYFQNEAQLDKSGLPSDRFFAERPEGSVSTLKIQRTQQEDSAVYLCASSHNPGTAYGYTFGSGTRLTVV.

The V gene is TRBV5-1, the J gene TRBJ2-1, with 11 bases identical to TRBD2. Germline loops: CDR1 SGHRS, CDR2 YFSETQ. J was trimmed by 5 bases and V by 4 bases; bases with no gene match: 14. CDR3 length: 18 amino acids. The DNA of the CDR3 is TGCGCCAGCAGCGCCAGACTCCTTAGCGGGGGGGCCAACAATGAGCAGTTCTTC. This gives the protein CASSARLLSGGANNEQFF. Based on the CDR3 plus reference TRBV5-1 and TRBJ2-1, the full variable domain is KAGVTQTPRYLIKTRGQQVTLSCSPISGHRSVSWYQQTPGQGLQFLFEYFSETQRNKGNFPGRFSGRQFSNSRSEMNVSTLELGDSALYLCASSARLLSGGANNEQFFGPGTRLTVL.

The V and J genes are TRBV30 and TRBJ1-1; 7 nucleotides line up with TRBD1. The V gene end was trimmed by 7 bases and the J gene end by 5 bases; junction bases not matched to a gene: 10. The CDR3 runs 13 residues. The germline CDR1 and CDR2 sequences are GTSNPN and SVGIG (reference sequence). CDR3 bases: TGTGCCTCGGAGGACAGGTTGGGGACTGAAGCTTTCTTT. Amino acids: CASEDRLGTEAFF.

The rearrangement links TRBV3-1 (or the pseudogene TRBV3-2) to TRBJ2-7; 12 nucleotides line up with TRBD2. Per germline, CDR1 LGHDT and CDR2 YNNKEL (reference sequence). The CDR3 is made up of 15 amino acids. V dropped 4 bases and J dropped 7; count of bases not matched to a gene: 8. The CDR3 reads CASSPGLAGSGEQYF. CDR3 DNA sequence: TGTGCCAGCAGCCCCGGACTAGCGGGATCGGGGGAGCAGTACTTC.

This rearrangement joins TRBV12-5 to TRBJ2-1; 10 nucleotides agree with TRBD2. CDR3 length equals 15 residues. V lost 5 bases, J lost 2 bases, and 3 bases stayed unmatched. From germline, CDR1 is LGHNT and CDR2 FRNRAP. The CDR3, as DNA: TGTGCTAGTGGTCCGAGCGGGGGGGCCTACAATGAGCAGTTCTTC. Its protein product is CASGPSGGAYNEQFF.

The V call is TRBV7-9, the J call TRBJ1-4, with D perhaps TRBD1 (6 bases). This CDR3 is built from 15 residues. Germline-derived CDR1 and CDR2 are SEHNR and FQNEAQ (reference sequence). Trimming left V 6 bases short and J 4 bases short, with 15 bases between. This CDR3 is CASRTGQPYNEKLFF. CDR3 in DNA: TGTGCCAGCAGAACCGGACAGCCATATAATGAAAAACTGTTTTTT.

The chain is built from TRBV5-1 and TRBJ1-1; TRBD1 might be the D (5 bases). Germline V gives CDR1 SGHRS, CDR2 YFSETQ. The ends were cut back, 0 bases at V and 1 base at J, with 10 bases in the middle. This CDR3 is built from 15 residues. The CDR3 loop reads CASSLGGGTNTEAFF. The CDR3 region has the DNA TGCGCCAGCAGCTTGGGCGGGGGGACGAACACTGAAGCTTTCTTT.

V usage is TRBV19 and J usage is TRBJ1-2, with D possibly being TRBD1 (5 bases). CDR1 is LNHDA, CDR2 SQIVND, per germline (reference sequence). Trimming left V 1 base short and J 0 bases short, with 9 bases between. The CDR3 spans 15 residues. In nucleotides, the CDR3 is TGTGCCAGTAGTATAGGGGCAGGGACTAACTATGGCTACACCTTC. It codes for CASSIGAGTNYGYTF.

V is TRBV20-1 and J is TRBJ2-5, with D unresolved. The CDR3 contains 11 residues. Germline assignment: CDR1 DFQATT and CDR2 SNEGSKA (reference sequence). Deletions cut 7 bases from V and 4 bases from J, with 10 bases between. Here the CDR3 reads CSVESGETQYF. For the CDR3, the DNA is TGCAGTGTGGAGTCGGGAGAGACCCAGTACTTC.

J is TRBJ1-5 and V is TRBV15, with 10 nucleotides matching TRBD1. This CDR3 is 15 amino acids long. Germline CDR1 and CDR2: LNHNV and YYDKDF (reference sequence). J gave up 6 bases and V 5 bases, and 7 bases lay outside the gene matches. In nucleotides, the CDR3 is TGTGCCACCAGCGACCGGGACAGGGGAATTCAGCCCCAGCATTTT. It encodes CATSDRDRGIQPQHF.

As DNA, the CDR3 is TGTGCCAGCAGCTTGGACAGGGGAGGCGAAAAACTGTTTTTT. It is translated as CASSLDRGGEKLFF. The V and J genes are TRBV7-9 and TRBJ1-4, with TRBD1 identical over 9 bases. V trimming: 3 bases; J trimming: 8 bases; junction bases outside the gene matches: 4. Germline V CDR1 and CDR2: SEHNR, FQNEAQ (reference sequence). The length of the CDR3 is 14 residues.

The chain carries TRBV19 and TRBJ2-1; 10 bases are shared with TRBD2. Germline trimming cut 7 bases from V and 9 bases from J; bases unmatched to any gene: 12. The germline V gene encodes CDR1 LNHDA and CDR2 SQIVND (reference sequence). CDR3 length: 15 residues. Here the CDR3 reads CASILRTSGRFEQFF. CDR3 coding DNA: TGTGCCAGTATTTTGCGGACTAGCGGTAGGTTTGAGCAGTTCTTC.

V usage is TRBV5-6 and J usage is TRBJ1-3; the D is unclear. Trimming left V 0 bases short and J 0 bases short, with 13 bases between. This CDR3 has 17 residues. Germline V gene lookup returns CDR1 SGHDT and CDR2 YYEEEE. DNA of the CDR3: TGTGCCAGCAGCTTGGCGCGCACTGCCTACTCTGGAAACACCATATATTTT. Residues: CASSLARTAYSGNTIYF.